The text below deals with one TCR beta chain. There were roughly 0.9-11 million cryopreserved PBMC in the samples before DNA extraction. This specimen belongs to a study of long-term antiretroviral therapy in people with HIV. A v3.0 immunoSEQ assay was performed at survey level. Assay used: immunoSEQ multiplex PCR; TCRdb lists only in-frame clones, some missing. The sample lists some 30,000 clones; 80% to 90% were seen once. CDR3 length: 13 amino acids. Deletions cut 4 bases from V and 0 bases from J, with 7 bases between. Germline CDR1 is LGHNA and CDR2 is YSLEER. The input for sequencing was unsorted PBMCs, taken 1.8 years after starting antiretroviral therapy. This TCR was sampled from a woman aged 18 to 35 with HIV. The J gene is TRBJ2-7, the V gene TRBV4-3; tentatively, D is TRBD1 (5 bases). The CDR3 DNA reads as TGCGCCAGCAGCCCGGACATCTCCTACGAGCAGTACTTC. Translating gives CASSPDISYEQYF.